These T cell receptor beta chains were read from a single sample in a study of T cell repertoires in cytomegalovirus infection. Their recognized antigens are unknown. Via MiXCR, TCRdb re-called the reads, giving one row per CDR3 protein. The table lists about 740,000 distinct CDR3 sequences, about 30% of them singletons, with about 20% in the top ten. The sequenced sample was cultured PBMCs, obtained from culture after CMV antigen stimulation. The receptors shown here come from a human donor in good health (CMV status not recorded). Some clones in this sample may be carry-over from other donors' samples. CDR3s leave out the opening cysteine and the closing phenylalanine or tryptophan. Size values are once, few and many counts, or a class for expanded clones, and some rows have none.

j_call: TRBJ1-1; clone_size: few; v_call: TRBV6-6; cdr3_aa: ATMSQGFGTEAF
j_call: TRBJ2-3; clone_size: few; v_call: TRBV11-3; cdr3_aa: ASSLGPWDTQY
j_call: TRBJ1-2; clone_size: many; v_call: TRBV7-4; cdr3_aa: ASSFYANYGYT
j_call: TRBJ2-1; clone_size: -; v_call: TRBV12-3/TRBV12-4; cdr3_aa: ASSPWTSEYSSYNEQF
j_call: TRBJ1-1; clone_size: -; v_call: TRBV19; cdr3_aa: ASSPQNIVEAF
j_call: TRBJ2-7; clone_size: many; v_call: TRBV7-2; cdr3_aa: ASSLRDRDSYEQY
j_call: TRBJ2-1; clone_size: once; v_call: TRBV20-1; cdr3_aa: SARGTSLSYNEQF
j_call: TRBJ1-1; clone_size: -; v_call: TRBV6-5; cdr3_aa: ASRPGRGNTEAF
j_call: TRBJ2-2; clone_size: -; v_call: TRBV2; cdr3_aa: ASRGDANTGELF
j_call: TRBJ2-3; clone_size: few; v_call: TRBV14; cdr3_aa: ASSQESRLVPDTQY
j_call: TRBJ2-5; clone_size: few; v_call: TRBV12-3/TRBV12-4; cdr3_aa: ASSLTSMETQY
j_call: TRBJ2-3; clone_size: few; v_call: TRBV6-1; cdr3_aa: ASSSIRPYAQY
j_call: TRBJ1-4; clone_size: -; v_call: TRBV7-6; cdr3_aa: ASSGTGLKLF
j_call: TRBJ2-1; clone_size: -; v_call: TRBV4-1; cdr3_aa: ASSRQGGAIGSYNEQF
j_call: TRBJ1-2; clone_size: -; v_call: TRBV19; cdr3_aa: ASSITPPEGYGYT
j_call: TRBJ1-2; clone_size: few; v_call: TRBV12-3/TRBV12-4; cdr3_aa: ASVGGDYGYT
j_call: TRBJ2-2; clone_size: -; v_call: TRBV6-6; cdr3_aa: ASSPLALSTGELF
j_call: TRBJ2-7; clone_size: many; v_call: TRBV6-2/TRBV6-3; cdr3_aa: ASSYRPGLAGLHLSYEQY
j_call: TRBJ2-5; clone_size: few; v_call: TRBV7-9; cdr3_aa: ASSSEDRQETQY
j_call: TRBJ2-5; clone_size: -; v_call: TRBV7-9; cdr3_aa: ASSPPVRETQY
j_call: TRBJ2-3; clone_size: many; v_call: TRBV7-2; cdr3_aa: ASSSGRGDTQY
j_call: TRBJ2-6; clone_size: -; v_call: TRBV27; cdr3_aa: ASTSGRTGANVLT
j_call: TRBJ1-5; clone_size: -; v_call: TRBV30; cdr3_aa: AVSLVNGNQPQH
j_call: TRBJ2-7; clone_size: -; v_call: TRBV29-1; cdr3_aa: SVEVPARGSYEQY
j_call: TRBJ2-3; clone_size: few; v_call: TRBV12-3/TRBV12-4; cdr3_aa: ASSLKGVPHTDTQY